This T cell receptor beta chain was recovered during a study of response to subunit inactivated influenza vaccine. Regarding the study as a whole: It was the authors' suggestion that each seasonal influenza vaccination recruits few new T cells.

TCRdb re-called the RT-PCR reads with MiXCR, one entry per CDR3 protein. The profile shows about 540,000 distinct CDR3 sequences, approximately 22% of them singletons. CDR1 is MNHEY and CDR2 is SVGEGT in the germline V gene. This CDR3 spans 14 amino acids. Deletions cut 4 bases from V and 7 bases from J, with 16 bases between. This clonotype was detected only a few times. Its antigen is unidentified. These same data were also listed under a study on T cells expressing NK-cell markers. This second report adds: For TCR beta, cDNA was produced by 5'RACE template switching with UMIs. Among the eight sequenced donors, seven tested HCMV-seropositive and one tested seronegative. The CD3+CD56-NKG2C+ fraction was also led by these clonotypes in several donors.

The origin of this receptor is a man in his fifties or sixties who received an inactivated influenza vaccine. The V and J genes are TRBV6-2 or TRBV6-3 and TRBJ1-1, with D uncertain. This specimen consisted of CD4+ T cells sorted from PBMCs, obtained approximately 12 days after vaccination. As DNA, the CDR3 is TGTGCCAGCAGTTCCCCCGGCGGCCCGATTGAAGCTTTCTTT. Protein sequence: CASSSPGGPIEAFF.